This T cell receptor beta chain came from a study of long-term antiretroviral therapy in people with HIV. Overall study context: By about a decade, the earliest samples predate the 2015 immediate-ART recommendation. Study results and limitations: Dominance of pre-ART expanded clones persisted, fluctuating and often declining after ART.

It was version v3.0 of the immunoSEQ assay that was run at survey level. Assay: immunoSEQ multiplex PCR; the TCRdb copy retains only in-frame clones and omits some. The sample has 15,000 or so clones, around 74% seen once; the top ten hold 7.5% to 9%. Details on this clone: No antigen is known for it.

The CDR3 is 14 amino acids. Trimming took off 3 bases at V and 1 base at J, with 12 bases between the two ends. Germline-derived CDR1 and CDR2 are GTSNPN and SVGIG (reference sequence). The sample here was unsorted PBMCs, taken at the start of antiretroviral therapy. This receptor was obtained from a man aged 25 to 40 with HIV. The V and J genes are TRBV30 and TRBJ1-1; unclear D gene. The CDR3: CAWSRSSGNTEAFF. For the CDR3, the DNA is TGTGCCTGGAGCCGATCTTCAGGGAACACTGAAGCTTTCTTT. Full variable domain (missing parts from reference TRBV30 and TRBJ1-1): SQTIHQWPATLVQPVGSPLSLECTVEGTSNPNLYWYRQAAGRGLQLLFYSVGIGQISSEVPQNLSASRPQDRQFILSSKKLLLSDSGFYLCAWSRSSGNTEAFFGQGTRLTVV.